These T cell receptor beta chains were read from a single sample in a study of T-cell reconstitution after alpha-beta-depleted transplantation in children. TCRdb analysed the PCR reads with MiXCR anew, one entry per CDR3 protein. The sample shows 300,000 or so distinct CDR3 sequences, around 20% of them seen only once. The specimen was PBMCs, mostly from graft donor cells, collected 180 days after TCRalphabeta/CD19-depleted stem cell transplant. The source of these receptors is a male patient under 18 who had a stem cell transplant for acute lymphoblastic leukemia, so the T cells may come from the graft donor. Each CDR3 is given with its conserved first and last residue. D genes are given only for firm matches. Not all rows give a size; the values are once, few, many and, for expanded clones, a class.

J gene	V gene	clone size	D gene	CDR3 protein	CDR3 DNA
TRBJ2-5	TRBV29-1	few	-	CSVDGGVRETQYF	TGCAGCGTTGATGGAGGGGTACGAGAGACCCAGTACTTC
TRBJ2-3	TRBV5-1	medium-sized	-	CASSLVADSTDTQYF	TGCGCCAGCAGCTTGGTGGCGGATAGCACAGATACGCAGTATTTT
TRBJ2-1	TRBV4-1	-	TRBD2	CASSQGLGLAGEDEQFF	TGCGCCAGCAGCCAAGGGCTGGGGCTAGCGGGAGAAGATGAGCAGTTCTTC
TRBJ1-2	TRBV7-9	-	-	CASSPRGAFYGYTF	TGTGCCAGCAGCCCACGGGGGGCCTTTTATGGCTACACCTTC
TRBJ1-2	TRBV5-1	-	-	CASSFYNTLAYGYTF	TGCGCCAGCAGCTTTTACAATACCCTAGCTTATGGCTACACCTTC
TRBJ2-2	TRBV12-3/TRBV12-4	few	-	CASSGTNTGELFF	TGTGCCAGCAGTGGGACTAACACCGGGGAGCTGTTTTTT
TRBJ1-5	TRBV6-1	-	TRBD1	CASSKTGDGYQPQHF	TGTGCCAGCAGTAAAACAGGGGATGGGTATCAGCCCCAGCATTTT
TRBJ2-7	TRBV7-2	-	TRBD2	CASSLAVSSGTYEQYF	TGTGCCAGCAGCTTGGCGGTTTCTAGCGGGACCTACGAGCAGTACTTC
TRBJ2-5	TRBV6-1	few	TRBD1	CASGLGGLQETQYF	TGTGCCAGCGGCCTAGGGGGCCTCCAAGAGACCCAGTACTTC
TRBJ2-1	TRBV2	-	-	CASIKDRGMPHNEQFF	TGTGCCAGCATAAAAGATCGGGGAATGCCCCACAATGAGCAGTTCTTC
TRBJ2-7	TRBV5-5	-	-	CASTTQARGGSYEQYF	TGTGCCAGCACCACCCAGGCGAGGGGGGGATCGTACGAGCAGTACTTC
TRBJ2-7	TRBV12-3/TRBV12-4	few	-	CASSSLGHTYEQYF	TGTGCCAGCAGTTCCCTGGGGCACACCTACGAGCAGTACTTC
TRBJ2-1	TRBV4-1	few	TRBD2	CASSQGWTSGNTYNEQFF	TGCGCCAGCAGCCAAGGTTGGACTAGCGGGAATACCTACAATGAGCAGTTCTTC
TRBJ2-3	TRBV5-1	few	-	CASSRDLVKVDTQYF	TGCGCCAGCAGCAGGGACCTTGTAAAGGTAGATACGCAGTATTTT
TRBJ2-7	TRBV12-3/TRBV12-4	few	-	CASSFYQPTYEQYF	TGTGCCAGCAGTTTCTACCAGCCGACCTACGAGCAGTACTTC
TRBJ1-3	TRBV9	-	-	CASSSLENTIYF	TGTGCCAGCAGCTCACTGGAGAACACCATATATTTT
TRBJ2-3	TRBV6-4	once	-	CASSLMNTQYF	TGTGCCAGCAGTCTCATGAATACGCAGTATTTT
TRBJ2-1	TRBV7-9	-	-	CVGGRLTYNEQFF	TGTGTGGGGGGGCGTCTTACCTACAATGAGCAGTTCTTC
TRBJ2-2	TRBV6-5	-	TRBD1	CASSYLGTRGPMELFF	TGTGCCAGCAGTTACTTAGGGACCAGGGGGCCTATGGAGCTGTTTTTT
TRBJ2-1	TRBV20-1	-	-	CSARDFPSSYNEQFF	TGCAGTGCTAGGGACTTTCCCAGCTCCTACAATGAGCAGTTCTTC
TRBJ2-7	TRBV14	once	-	CASSHKIREIMEQYF	TGTGCCAGCAGCCATAAGATCAGAGAAATTATGGAGCAGTACTTC
TRBJ2-1	TRBV12-3/TRBV12-4	many	-	CASSSHNEQFF	TGTGCCAGCAGTTCCCACAATGAGCAGTTCTTC
TRBJ2-1	TRBV10-3	-	-	CAIMLSDEQFF	TGTGCCATCATGCTCAGTGATGAGCAGTTCTTC
TRBJ1-2	TRBV5-6	-	-	CASSRRSRAAGPNYGYTF	TGTGCCAGCAGTCGCCGGTCGAGGGCCGCAGGGCCTAACTATGGCTACACCTTC
TRBJ1-1	TRBV9	few	-	CASSGMPNTEAFF	TGTGCCAGCAGCGGGATGCCGAACACTGAAGCTTTCTTT
TRBJ2-2	TRBV5-1	-	TRBD2	CASSLAALAGAGPGELFF	TGCGCCAGCAGCTTGGCCGCGCTAGCGGGAGCCGGTCCCGGGGAGCTGTTTTTT
TRBJ2-3	TRBV7-9	few	-	CASSYATDTQYF	TGTGCCAGCAGCTATGCGACAGATACGCAGTATTTT
TRBJ2-1	TRBV12-3/TRBV12-4	many	-	CASSFPGNEQFF	TGTGCCAGCAGTTTTCCGGGAAATGAGCAGTTCTTC
TRBJ1-2	TRBV27	-	-	CASSLSVGFYGYTF	TGTGCCAGCAGTTTATCGGTCGGCTTCTATGGCTACACCTTC
TRBJ1-2	TRBV7-9	-	-	CASSFVPPPEGYTF	TGTGCCAGCAGCTTTGTCCCCCCGCCGGAGGGCTACACCTTC